The clone carrying this T cell receptor beta chain has a count of ten or more. Its antigen remains unknown. Per the germline V gene, CDR1 is ENHRY and CDR2 is SYGVKD. This CDR3 comprises 15 residues. With 4 bases removed from V and 5 bases from J, the gap between germline ends came to 17 bases. RNA transcripts were the source from which TCR beta CDR3 regions were amplified. A first-round RT-PCR used HTBI primers, followed by a second-round multiplex PCR. Using its own MiXCR run on the multiplex PCR reads, TCRdb lists one record per CDR3 protein. The repertoire holds about 390,000 distinct CDR3 sequences, approximately 15% seen once, with 5.5% to 7% in the top ten. Hyperthyroidism patients were newly diagnosed, under 2 months' duration, aged 18 to 65. In this cohort, patients with other autoimmune diseases, uncontrolled infections, pregnancy or lactation were excluded. This specimen belongs to a study of Graves' ophthalmopathy and Graves' hyperthyroidism.

General study findings and limits: Ophthalmopathy could be told apart from stable hyperthyroidism by a 13-signature model (87.88% sensitivity, about 80% specificity). Predictions made by the model for ophthalmopathy progression reached 55% to 71% sensitivity and less than 80% specificity.

Sequencing used peripheral blood. This TCR was sampled from a woman in her late teens or twenties with stable Graves' hyperthyroidism. V gene TRBV10-3 combines with J gene TRBJ1-1, with D hard to call. CDR3 nucleotide sequence: TGTGCCATCAGTGGGACGAGGGAAAGTAAAACTGAAGCTTTCTTT. Translation gives CAISGTRESKTEAFF.